A single sample is the source of the 8 T cell receptor beta chains below, sequenced in a study of cytomegalovirus exposure and HLA in healthy donors. Researchers ran the PCR with 60 Vbeta and 13 Jbeta primers. The protocol was immunoSEQ multiplex PCR, while the TCRdb copy is restricted to in-frame clones and leaves out a portion. The sample consists of about 180,000 clones, around 84% of them appearing once. Sequencing was done on a sample of PBMCs. These receptors all stem from a boy aged 2 to 9 in good health and CMV-seronegative.

This clone was counted only a few times. The chain employs TRBV27 and TRBJ2-1, with unresolved D. The V and J ends lost 6 bases and 4 bases respectively, with 7 bases between them. This CDR3 contains 12 residues. Looked up from germline, CDR1 is MNHEY and CDR2 is SMNVEV (reference sequence). For the CDR3, the DNA is TGTGCCAGCAGGCAGGATTACAATGAGCAGTTCTTC. It translates to CASRQDYNEQFF.

The V gene is TRBV2, the J gene TRBJ2-1; tentative D call: TRBD2 (5 bases). Trimming removed 6 bases from V and 4 bases from J, with 16 bases in between. The CDR3 has 15 amino acids. The germline CDR1 and CDR2 sequences are SNHLY and FYNNEI. The CDR3 DNA sequence: TGTGCCAGCAGGGCGCTAGCAGAACGATACAATGAGCAGTTCTTC. Protein sequence: CASRALAERYNEQFF.

The rearrangement uses TRBV28 and TRBJ1-3, with no clear D. CDR3 length: 13 amino acids. CDR1 is MDHEN, CDR2 SYDVKM, per germline. With 5 bases removed from V and 2 bases from J, the gap between germline ends came to 7 bases. The CDR3 DNA reads as TGTGCCAGCAGTCGGAGTCCTGGAAACACCATATATTTT. Its protein product is CASSRSPGNTIYF.

The chain combines TRBV7-9 with TRBJ2-7, with TRBD2 matching 7 bases. J was trimmed by 0 bases and V by 5 bases; bases with no gene match: 7. Germline CDR1 SEHNR, CDR2 FQNEAQ (reference sequence). The CDR3 spans 15 residues. The CDR3 coding sequence is TGTGCCAGCAGCCTCACTAGCGCTGCCTCCTACGAGCAGTACTTC. Translating it yields CASSLTSAASYEQYF.

The chain joins TRBV6-1 to TRBJ1-3; possibly TRBD1 for D (5 bases). Trimming pared 6 bases from V and 2 bases from J, leaving 8 bases between. Germline lookup yields CDR1 MNHNS and CDR2 SASEGT. This CDR3 region has 13 residues. The CDR3 loop reads CASRGPAGNTIYF. Written as DNA, the CDR3 is TGTGCCAGCAGGGGGCCCGCTGGAAACACCATATATTTT.

This clone has only one observation. The rearrangement joins TRBV15 to TRBJ2-5; a possible D gene is TRBD2 (5 bases). Germline-derived CDR1 and CDR2 are LNHNV and YYDKDF (reference sequence). The CDR3 runs to 11 residues. V dropped 4 bases and J dropped 10 bases, with 10 bases sitting between them. DNA for the CDR3: TGTGCCACCAGCACCAGTCGGGACCAGTACTTC. As protein: CATSTSRDQYF.

The CDR3 bases are TGTGCCAGCAGTGAAGTTTCGGAGGGGATGAACACTGAAGCTTTCTTT. Translation gives CASSEVSEGMNTEAFF. V is TRBV2 and J is TRBJ1-1, with D perhaps TRBD1 (5 bases). V was pared by 1 base and J by 0 bases, with 12 bases between. The CDR3 totals 16 residues. CDR1 and CDR2 from the germline V gene are SNHLY and FYNNEI.

The DNA of the CDR3 is TGTGCCAGCAGCTTACGGGGAGGATGGCGGGGGGGCCAAGAGACCCAGTACTTC. The encoded protein is CASSLRGGWRGGQETQYF. J is TRBJ2-5 and V is TRBV7-9; 9 bases align to TRBD2. CDR1 and CDR2 from the germline V gene are SEHNR and FQNEAQ (reference sequence). The CDR3 has 18 residues. V dropped 2 bases and J dropped 1; count of bases not matched to a gene: 11.